The 31 T cell receptor beta chains below come from one sample, sequenced in a study of blood T cells in healthy people across ages. Primed by a sample-barcoded 5' primer and a J-beta primer mix, a second PCR proceeded for about 7 to 11 cycles. MiXCR was run by TCRdb on the 5' RACE reads, yielding one entry per CDR3 protein. The sample has 1,300,000 or so distinct CDR3 sequences, approximately 59% seen once. Source material: blood. Receptor source: a man in his late teens or twenties in good health.

J is TRBJ2-5 and V is TRBV7-2, with 11 bases lining up with TRBD1. The CDR3 sequence is 15 residues long. V gave up 4 bases and J gave up 3 bases; unmatched junction bases: 4. Germline V gene data show CDR1 as SGHTA and CDR2 as FQGNSA. The CDR3 region is CASSSDRGLKETQYF. The CDR3 nucleotides are TGTGCCAGCAGCTCGGACAGGGGGCTCAAAGAGACCCAGTACTTC.

The chain carries TRBV25-1 and TRBJ1-1; D is unresolved. CDR3 length equals 11 residues. The V and J ends lost 10 bases and 3 bases respectively, with 9 bases between them. CDR1 and CDR2 (germline): MGHDK, SYGVNS. This CDR3 reads CATYRDTEAFF. CDR3 coding DNA: TGTGCCACCTACCGGGACACTGAAGCTTTCTTT.

The J gene is TRBJ2-1, the V gene TRBV2; 9 bases match TRBD1. The CDR3 extends over 16 amino acids. The V gene's germline CDR1 is SNHLY and CDR2 FYNNEI. With 6 bases clipped from V and 4 bases from J, the junction kept 10 bases outside the gene matches. In DNA, the CDR3 is TGTGCCAGCAGGACGGGACAGGGCGCGGGTTACAATGAGCAGTTCTTC. The encoded protein is CASRTGQGAGYNEQFF. Full variable domain (remainder filled in from reference TRBV2 and TRBJ2-1): EPEVTQTPSHQVTQMGQEVILRCVPISNHLYFYWYRQILGQKVEFLVSFYNNEISEKSEIFDDQFSVERPDGSNFTLKIRSTKLEDSAMYFCASRTGQGAGYNEQFFGPGTRLTVL.

The rearrangement links TRBV29-1 to TRBJ2-2; D is unresolved. The length of the CDR3 is 14 residues. Germline V gene sequence: CDR1 SQVTM, CDR2 ANQGSEA. Trimming stripped 4 bases from V and 4 bases from J, with 13 bases between. The CDR3: CSVVWGGVTGELFF. CDR3 DNA: TGCAGCGTTGTTTGGGGTGGGGTCACCGGGGAGCTGTTTTTT.

V is TRBV2 and J is TRBJ1-5; D uncertain. Trimming left V 1 base short and J 0 bases short, with 7 bases between. The CDR3 has 15 amino acids. Germline CDR1 and CDR2: SNHLY and FYNNEI. The CDR3 DNA is TGTGCCAGCAGTGAAGAGAGATATAGCAATCAGCCCCAGCATTTT. Translated: CASSEERYSNQPQHF.

This sequence joins TRBV19 and TRBJ1-2; D might be TRBD1 (5 bases). The germline gives CDR1 LNHDA, CDR2 SQIVND (reference sequence). The V end was cut by 7 bases, the J end by 6 bases, with 18 bases between. The CDR3 contains 14 residues. CDR3 sequence reads: CASNNLEGFHGYTF. CDR3 in DNA: TGTGCCAGTAACAACTTGGAGGGGTTCCATGGCTACACCTTC.

CDR3: CAWTTGQPEAFF. The DNA of the CDR3 is TGTGCCTGGACGACCGGACAGCCAGAAGCTTTCTTT. The J gene is TRBJ1-1, the V gene TRBV30; D might be TRBD1 (6 bases). The CDR3 has 12 amino acids. CDR1 and CDR2 from the germline V gene are GTSNPN and SVGIG (reference sequence). V gave up 4 bases and J gave up 8 bases, with 14 bases separating them.

This clonotype was seen more than once but under ten times. CDR3 in amino acids: CASGGYRYEQYF. The CDR3 bases are TGTGCCAGCGGGGGATACCGCTACGAGCAGTACTTC. The chain is built from TRBV6-4 and TRBJ2-7; D tentatively fits TRBD1 or TRBD2 (5 bases each). There are 12 residues in the CDR3. CDR1 is MRHNA, CDR2 SNTAGT, per germline. The V gene lost 8 bases and the J gene lost 3 bases, with 11 bases spanning the gap.

This clonotype came up once. This chain links TRBV7-8 with TRBJ2-1; possibly TRBD2 for D (6 bases). Trimming left V 1 base short and J 3 bases short, with 16 bases between. The germline V gene has CDR1 SGHVS and CDR2 FQNEAQ. The CDR3 length is 17 residues. CDR3 in DNA: TGTGCCAGCAGCTTAGGGGTCGGGTTAGCGGACTACAATGAGCAGTTCTTC. Translation gives CASSLGVGLADYNEQFF. The full variable domain, in which reference TRBV7-8 and TRBJ2-1 provide the parts outside the CDR3, is GAGVSQSPRYKVAKRGQDVALRCDPISGHVSLFWYQQALGQGPEFLTYFQNEAQLDKSGLPSDRFFAERPEGSVSTLKIQRTQQEDSAVYLCASSLGVGLADYNEQFFGPGTRLTVL.

The chain employs TRBV29-1 and TRBJ1-2; maybe TRBD1 (5 bases). Germline lookup yields CDR1 SQVTM and CDR2 ANQGSEA. This CDR3 is 13 amino acids long. V lost 7 bases and J lost 5, with 17 bases in between. The CDR3 DNA sequence: TGCAGCGCAAAGACAGCGTCAGCATATGGCTACACCTTC. This translates into CSAKTASAYGYTF.

The chain recombines TRBV7-2 with TRBJ2-3; 15 nucleotides agree with TRBD2. The CDR3 contains 20 residues. In germline, CDR1 is SGHTA, CDR2 FQGNSA. Germline trimming cut 2 bases from V and 0 bases from J; bases unmatched to any gene: 9. CDR3 nucleotide sequence: TGTGCCAGCAGCTTAAGATGGGGACTAGCGGGGGGACTAAGCACAGATACGCAGTATTTT. It is translated as CASSLRWGLAGGLSTDTQYF. Full variable domain (missing parts from reference TRBV7-2 and TRBJ2-3): GAGVSQSPSNKVTEKGKDVELRCDPISGHTALYWYRQSLGQGLEFLIYFQGNSAPDKSGLPSDRFSAERTGGSVSTLTIQRTQQEDSAVYLCASSLRWGLAGGLSTDTQYFGPGTRLTVL.

The gene calls are TRBV9 and TRBJ2-5; D not certain. Germline V gene lookup returns CDR1 SGDLS and CDR2 YYNGEE. There are 14 residues in the CDR3. Trimming cost V 0 bases and J 5 bases, with 11 bases left between them. CDR3: CASSVDVRHETQYF. CDR3 nucleotides: TGTGCCAGCAGCGTAGATGTGAGGCATGAGACCCAGTACTTC.

CDR3 nucleotide sequence: TGTGCCACCAGCAGAGATCGGAGGAAGTATGGCTACACCTTC. Amino acids: CATSRDRRKYGYTF. The chain employs TRBV15 and TRBJ1-2; D is undetermined. The V and J ends lost 0 bases and 5 bases respectively, with 10 bases between them. CDR3 size: 14 residues. From germline, CDR1 is LNHNV and CDR2 YYDKDF (reference sequence).

The V gene is TRBV2, the J gene TRBJ2-5, with D perhaps TRBD1 (6 bases). The V and J ends lost 8 bases and 3 bases respectively, with 13 bases between them. Per the germline V gene, CDR1 is SNHLY and CDR2 is FYNNEI. The CDR3 has 13 amino acids. The CDR3 loop is CASYREGEETQYF. The DNA of the CDR3 is TGTGCCAGCTACCGTGAGGGGGAAGAGACCCAGTACTTC.

The chain carries TRBV28 and TRBJ2-4; 11 bases align to TRBD2. The assigned J gene may be wrong: the sequence end matches TRBJ2-7 better. The germline V gene encodes CDR1 MDHEN and CDR2 SYDVKM. CDR3 length equals 13 residues. CDR3 in amino acids: CASGLAGPYEQYF. The CDR3 DNA reads TGTGCCAGCGGACTAGCGGGCCCCTACGAGCAGTACTTC.

The chain recombines TRBV27 with TRBJ2-1; 14 bases agree with TRBD2. V trimming: 4 bases; J trimming: 5 bases; junction bases outside the gene matches: 10. Germline CDR1 reads MNHEY; CDR2 reads SMNVEV (reference sequence). The CDR3 consists of 18 residues. The DNA of the CDR3 is TGTGCCAGCAGTTACGGACTAGCGGGGGGCCTAAACGACAATGAGCAGTTCTTC. Protein sequence: CASSYGLAGGLNDNEQFF.

The rearrangement joins TRBV29-1 to TRBJ2-1, with TRBD1 matching 12 bases. Germline CDR1 SQVTM, CDR2 ANQGSEA. This CDR3 is built from 14 residues. The ends lost 6 bases at V and 9 bases at J; junction bases unmatched: 9. CDR3 protein: CSVLRDRGPGEQFF. As DNA, the CDR3 is TGCAGCGTGCTCCGGGACAGGGGGCCGGGTGAGCAGTTCTTC.

The chain carries TRBV3-1 and TRBJ2-1; TRBD2 matches at 7 bases. Trimming cost V 0 bases and J 4 bases; bases outside gene matches: 9. The CDR3 totals 17 residues. CDR1 and CDR2 (germline): LGHDT, YNNKEL (reference sequence). This CDR3 reads CASSQERVLAEYNEQFF. CDR3 in DNA: TGTGCCAGCAGCCAAGAACGGGTCCTAGCGGAGTACAATGAGCAGTTCTTC.

This clonotype was observed once. This sequence joins TRBV6-1 and TRBJ2-1; D is uncertain. Germline-derived CDR1 and CDR2 are MNHNS and SASEGT. V shed 3 bases and J shed 7 bases, with 7 bases lying between them. This CDR3 is built from 12 residues. In nucleotides, the CDR3 is TGTGCCAGCAGTGAGTCCCCAAATGAGCAGTTCTTC. Protein product: CASSESPNEQFF.

This clonotype was seen just once. This chain joins TRBV29-1 and TRBJ2-5, with unresolved D. The J call is uncertain, as TRBJ2-7 better fits the DNA end. The CDR3 contains 12 residues. Germline assignment: CDR1 SQVTM and CDR2 ANQGSEA. The CDR3 DNA sequence: TGCAGCGCCCACGGCGACCGATACGAGCAGTACTTC. Its translation: CSAHGDRYEQYF.

This chain connects TRBV6-5 to TRBJ2-7; no definite D call. Trimming shortened V by 4 bases and J by 4 bases, and 14 bases separated the two germline ends. The germline V gene encodes CDR1 MNHEY and CDR2 SVGAGI. The CDR3 extends over 14 amino acids. In DNA, the CDR3 is TGTGCCAGCAGTTGGTCGACCACCCTGTACGAGCAGTACTTC. Translation gives CASSWSTTLYEQYF.

This clonotype has only one observation. The rearrangement joins TRBV6-5 to TRBJ2-5, with 8 bases that match TRBD2. V lost 2 bases and J lost 4; bases outside the gene matches: 9. Germline assignment: CDR1 MNHEY and CDR2 SVGAGI. The CDR3 extends over 16 amino acids. The CDR3 region is CASSYLLAGRRETQYF. DNA of the CDR3: TGTGCCAGCAGTTACCTGTTAGCGGGGAGGCGAGAGACCCAGTACTTC.

The chain employs TRBV6-5 and TRBJ1-2; possibly TRBD1 for D (6 bases). Trimming stripped 2 bases from V and 3 bases from J, with 16 bases between. From germline, CDR1 is MNHEY and CDR2 SVGAGI. The CDR3 covers 16 residues. The CDR3, as DNA: TGTGCCAGCAGTTACGAATCCCGGACAGAGTACTATGGCTACACCTTC. This translates into CASSYESRTEYYGYTF.

The chain uses TRBV9 and TRBJ1-4, with D unclear. The V gene's germline CDR1 is SGDLS and CDR2 YYNGEE. The CDR3 contains 12 residues. Trimming took off 5 bases at V and 7 bases at J, with 9 bases between the two ends. This CDR3 is CASSEPSEKLFF. The CDR3 DNA sequence: TGTGCCAGCAGTGAGCCCTCTGAAAAACTGTTTTTT.

Concerning this clonotype: A much larger clone lies a single base off, so this may be a read error. The V and J genes are TRBV3-1 and TRBJ2-6, with no clear D. Germline loops: CDR1 LGHDT, CDR2 YNNKEL (reference sequence). Trimming took off 8 bases at V and 3 bases at J, with 5 bases between the two ends. CDR3 size: 12 residues. As DNA, the CDR3 is TGTGCCAGCGCTCATGGGGCCAACGTCCTGACTTTC. Amino acids: CASAHGANVLTF.

This sequence joins TRBV6-6 and TRBJ1-5, with D perhaps TRBD1 (6 bases). Per the germline V gene, CDR1 is MNHNY and CDR2 is SVGAGI (reference sequence). CDR3 length: 14 amino acids. V lost 5 bases and J 8 bases, leaving 16 bases between the germline ends. CDR3 sequence reads: CASSDRQVNKPQHF. In DNA form, the CDR3 reads TGTGCCAGCAGTGATCGACAGGTAAATAAGCCCCAGCATTTT.

V gene TRBV20-1 combines with J gene TRBJ1-2; 7 positions agree with TRBD1. In germline, CDR1 is DFQATT, CDR2 SNEGSKA (reference sequence). This CDR3 region has 12 residues. After removal of 6 bases from V and 7 bases from J, the junction contained 8 bases not matched to a gene. The CDR3 DNA reads as TGCAGTGCCCAAGACAGGGATCCTGGCTACACCTTC. Amino acid sequence: CSAQDRDPGYTF.

The rearrangement uses TRBV7-2 and TRBJ2-5; no clear D. The V end lost 5 bases, the J end lost 5 bases, and 12 bases lay between the germline ends. The germline gives CDR1 SGHTA, CDR2 FQGNSA. CDR3 length: 13 amino acids. The DNA of the CDR3 is TGTGCCAGCAGCGGCAACCCGGTGGAGACCCAGTACTTC. It yields the protein CASSGNPVETQYF.

V gene TRBV28 combines with J gene TRBJ2-1; D is possibly TRBD2 (5 bases). Germline assignment: CDR1 MDHEN and CDR2 SYDVKM. Trimming left V 6 bases short and J 7 bases short, with 13 bases between. The CDR3 length is 13 residues. The CDR3 reads CASSHGLLNEQFF. The CDR3 DNA is TGTGCCAGCAGCCACGGACTGTTAAATGAGCAGTTCTTC.

The gene calls are TRBV6-6 and TRBJ2-6, with 8 bases that match TRBD1. With 3 bases clipped from V and 1 base from J, the junction kept 5 bases outside the gene matches. The germline CDR1 and CDR2 sequences are MNHNY and SVGAGI (reference sequence). The CDR3 sequence is 17 residues long. CDR3 region: CASSYATGVSGANVLTF. CDR3 sequence (DNA): TGTGCCAGCAGTTATGCGACAGGGGTTTCTGGGGCCAACGTCCTGACTTTC.

The table lists this clonotype with a few counts. The V and J genes are TRBV6-1 and TRBJ2-1, with 8 nucleotides matching TRBD2. The CDR3 runs to 14 residues. With V trimmed by 3 bases and J by 4 bases, 2 bases remained unmatched. CDR1 MNHNS and CDR2 SASEGT come from the germline V gene. Written as DNA, the CDR3 is TGTGCCAGCAGTGAGGGACTAGAGTACAATGAGCAGTTCTTC. Its protein product is CASSEGLEYNEQFF.